This T cell receptor beta chain stems from a study of control samples from healthy donors and cancer patients. Trimming took off 1 base at V and 0 bases at J, with 14 bases between the two ends. The CDR3 totals 17 residues. CDR1 and CDR2 (germline): SGHTA, FQGNSA. Profiling relied on immunoSEQ multiplex PCR, and the TCRdb table lists in-frame clones only, not all of them. The table shows about 130,000 clones, with over 75% occurring only once. The chain employs TRBV7-2 and TRBJ2-3; tentatively, D is TRBD1 or TRBD2 (5 bases each). The receptor comes from a young man in good health. The sequenced material came from blood. CDR3 loop: CASSLVGAGTSTDTQYF. The CDR3 DNA reads TGTGCCAGCAGCTTAGTCGGGGCCGGAACTAGCACAGATACGCAGTATTTT.